This T cell receptor (beta chain) was found in a study of blood T cell repertoires in COVID-19. Study-level information: Collection of acute and convalescent COVID-19 samples took place in the United States, Italy and Spain. Sample material is recorded as cDNA or gDNA derived from T cells, B-cell-depleted T cells, or PBMCs.

This clone was recorded once. Germline V gene sequence: CDR1 SGHDT, CDR2 YYEEEE. Trimming left V 3 bases short and J 6 bases short, with 15 bases between. CDR3 length: 14 amino acids. Authors' analysis steps: Reference gene primer amplification yielded estimated nucleated cell counts. The protocol was immunoSEQ multiplex PCR, while the TCRdb copy is restricted to in-frame clones and leaves out a portion. The D gene and trimming were derived from the DNA, and the V and J assignments and clone size from that table. The sample lists roughly 140,000 clones; almost 90% were seen once. The chain has TRBV5-6 and TRBJ1-2, with D perhaps TRBD1 (6 bases). Sequencing was carried out using peripheral blood. The sequence was obtained from a human donor in a cohort sampled during active COVID-19. The CDR3 is CASSSLPGDHGYTF. In DNA form, the CDR3 reads TGTGCCAGCAGCTCACTCCCAGGGGATCATGGCTACACCTTC.